The clone carrying this TCR beta chain was recorded a few times. What it binds is unknown. Germline V gene data show CDR1 as SGHRS and CDR2 as YFSETQ. This CDR3 is built from 18 residues. V gave up 0 bases and J gave up 1 base; unmatched junction bases: 7. PBMCs, at least 7 million per sample, were isolated. There were at least 6 micrograms of total RNA extracted from every sample. The sample originates from a study of blood T cells in healthy people across ages. Regarding the study as a whole: While age rose, TCR beta diversity per million T cells dropped in a roughly linear way. Researchers judged that diversity estimates from one million T cells fell short of true values.

Through a sample-barcoded 5' primer and a J-beta primer mix, a second PCR was run for roughly 6 to 12 cycles. MiXCR, run by TCRdb on the 5' RACE reads, gives a single entry per CDR3 protein. The repertoire holds some 700,000 distinct CDR3 sequences, with about a fifth as singletons. The J gene is TRBJ2-6, the V gene TRBV5-1; TRBD1 matches at 7 bases. The receptor comes from an older man in good health. Specimen: blood. The CDR3 DNA is TGCGCCAGCAGCTTGGATGTCCACAGGGGTTCTGGGGCCAACGTCCTGACTTTC. Translation: CASSLDVHRGSGANVLTF.